This T cell receptor (beta chain) appears in the sequencing data of a study of long-term antiretroviral therapy in people with HIV. Whole-study results and caveats: Relative to transplant donor controls, diversity remained lower despite increasing after ART.

An immunoSEQ assay, version v3.0, was performed at survey level. For each individual sample, sequencing targeted roughly 40,000-50,000 T-cell genomes. Here immunoSEQ multiplex PCR was the method, and the copy in TCRdb shows in-frame clones only, minus some. The table records tens of thousands of clones, roughly 96% of them present only once. Note on this clone: No antigen is known for it.

This receptor was identified in a young man with HIV. Material: unsorted PBMCs, obtained 5.3 years after starting antiretroviral therapy.

The CDR3 loop is CARRDTEAFF. CDR3 nucleotide sequence: TGTGCCAGAAGGGACACTGAAGCTTTCTTT. The chain has TRBV2 and TRBJ1-1; no firm D call. Trimming cost V 9 bases and J 3 bases, with 5 bases left between them. From germline, CDR1 is SNHLY and CDR2 FYNNEI. CDR3 size: 10 residues.